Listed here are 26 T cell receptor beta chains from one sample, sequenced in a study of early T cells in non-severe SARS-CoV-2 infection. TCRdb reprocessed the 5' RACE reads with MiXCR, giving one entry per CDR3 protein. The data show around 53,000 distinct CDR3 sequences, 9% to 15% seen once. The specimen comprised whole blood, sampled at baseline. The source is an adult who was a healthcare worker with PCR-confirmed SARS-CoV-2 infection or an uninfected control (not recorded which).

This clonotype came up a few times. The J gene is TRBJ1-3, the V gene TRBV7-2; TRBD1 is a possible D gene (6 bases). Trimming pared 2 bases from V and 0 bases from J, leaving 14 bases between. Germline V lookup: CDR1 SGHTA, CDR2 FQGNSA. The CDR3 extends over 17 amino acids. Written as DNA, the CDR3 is TGTGCCAGCAGCTTACAGGGGCAGTCTATCTCTGGAAACACCATATATTTT. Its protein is CASSLQGQSISGNTIYF.

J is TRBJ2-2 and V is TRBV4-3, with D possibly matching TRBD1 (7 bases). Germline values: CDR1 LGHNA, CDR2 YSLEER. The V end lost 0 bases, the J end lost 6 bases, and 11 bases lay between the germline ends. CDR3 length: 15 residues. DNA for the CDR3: TGCGCCAGCAGCCAAGACACAGGGGAGGCCGGGGAGCTGTTTTTT. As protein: CASSQDTGEAGELFF.

DNA of the CDR3: TGTGCCAGCAGCCTGCAGGGGTACAATGAGCAGTTCTTC. It codes for CASSLQGYNEQFF. The chain links TRBV7-8 to TRBJ2-1, with D perhaps matching TRBD1 (6 bases). V shed 5 bases and J shed 4 bases, with 9 bases lying between them. The CDR3 consists of 13 residues. CDR1 is SGHVS, CDR2 FQNEAQ, per germline.

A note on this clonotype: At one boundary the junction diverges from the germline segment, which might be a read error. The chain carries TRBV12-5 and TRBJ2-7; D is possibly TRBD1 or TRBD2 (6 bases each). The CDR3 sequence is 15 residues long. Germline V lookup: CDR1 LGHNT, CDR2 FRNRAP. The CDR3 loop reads CASVLVLPGAGEQYF. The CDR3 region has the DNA TGTGCTAGTGTTTTGGTACTACCGGGGGCGGGCGAGCAGTACTTC. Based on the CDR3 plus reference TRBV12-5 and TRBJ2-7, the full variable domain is DARVTQTPRHKVTEMGQEVTMRCQPILGHNTVFWYRQTMMQGLELLAYFRNRAPLDDSGMPKDRFSAEMPDATLATLKIQPSEPRDSAVYFCASVLVLPGAGEQYFGPGTRLTVT.

The CDR3 DNA is TGTGCCAGCAGTACTACGGGGGGAGTCGGCACTGAAGCTTTCTTT. Amino acid sequence: CASSTTGGVGTEAFF. This sequence joins TRBV6-6 and TRBJ1-1; perhaps TRBD1 as D (5 bases). V lost 5 bases and J lost 4, with 17 bases in between. Germline V CDR1 and CDR2: MNHNY, SVGAGI (reference sequence). There are 15 residues in the CDR3.

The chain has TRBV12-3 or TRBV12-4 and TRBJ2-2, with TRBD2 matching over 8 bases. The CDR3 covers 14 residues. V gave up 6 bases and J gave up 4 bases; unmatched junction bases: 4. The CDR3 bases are TGTGCCAGCAGAGCGGGAGTAGGCACCGGGGAGCTGTTTTTT. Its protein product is CASRAGVGTGELFF.

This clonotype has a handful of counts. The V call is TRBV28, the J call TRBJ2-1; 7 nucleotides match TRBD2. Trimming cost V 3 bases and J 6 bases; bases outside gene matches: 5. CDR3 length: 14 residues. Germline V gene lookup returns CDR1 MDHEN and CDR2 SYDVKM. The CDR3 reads CASSFLTSVNEQFF. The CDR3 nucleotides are TGTGCCAGCAGTTTTCTAACTAGCGTCAATGAGCAGTTCTTC.

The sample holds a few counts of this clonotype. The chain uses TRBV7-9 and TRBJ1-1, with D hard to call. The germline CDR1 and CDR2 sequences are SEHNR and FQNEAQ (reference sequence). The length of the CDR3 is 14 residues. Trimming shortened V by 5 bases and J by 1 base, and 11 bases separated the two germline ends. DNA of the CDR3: TGTGCCAGCAGCCCGACACACCCGAACACTGAAGCTTTCTTT. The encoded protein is CASSPTHPNTEAFF.

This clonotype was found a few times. This CDR3 is CASSPSGTSVNEQYF. CDR3 DNA sequence: TGTGCCAGCAGTCCATCCGGGACTAGCGTCAACGAGCAGTACTTC. The chain recombines TRBV28 with TRBJ2-7; 10 positions match TRBD2. After removal of 5 bases from V and 5 bases from J, the junction contained 9 bases not matched to a gene. The germline CDR1 and CDR2 sequences are MDHEN and SYDVKM. CDR3 length: 15 amino acids.

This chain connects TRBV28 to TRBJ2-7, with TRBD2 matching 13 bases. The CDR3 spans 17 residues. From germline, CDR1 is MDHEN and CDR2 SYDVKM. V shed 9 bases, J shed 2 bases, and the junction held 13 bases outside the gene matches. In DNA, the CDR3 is TGTGCCAGTATTGGGAGACTAGCGGGAGGTGCAGCCTACGAGCAGTACTTC. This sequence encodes CASIGRLAGGAAYEQYF. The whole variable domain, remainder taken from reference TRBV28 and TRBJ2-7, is DVKVTQSSRYLVKRTGEKVFLECVQDMDHENMFWYRQDPGLGLRLIYFSYDVKMKEKGDIPEGYSVSREKKERFSLILESASTNQTSMYLCASIGRLAGGAAYEQYFGPGTRLTVT.

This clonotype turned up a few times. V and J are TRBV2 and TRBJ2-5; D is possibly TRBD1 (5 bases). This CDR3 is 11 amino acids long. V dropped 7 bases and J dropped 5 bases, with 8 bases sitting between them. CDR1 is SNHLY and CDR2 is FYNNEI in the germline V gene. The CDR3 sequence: CASKQAETQYF. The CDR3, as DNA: TGTGCCAGCAAACAGGCGGAGACCCAGTACTTC.

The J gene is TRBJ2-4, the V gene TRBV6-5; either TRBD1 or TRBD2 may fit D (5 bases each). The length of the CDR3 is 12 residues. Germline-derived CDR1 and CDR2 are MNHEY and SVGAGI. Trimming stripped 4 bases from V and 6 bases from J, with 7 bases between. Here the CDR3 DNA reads TGTGCCAGCAGTTCGAGGGGAAACATTCAGTACTTC. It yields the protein CASSSRGNIQYF.

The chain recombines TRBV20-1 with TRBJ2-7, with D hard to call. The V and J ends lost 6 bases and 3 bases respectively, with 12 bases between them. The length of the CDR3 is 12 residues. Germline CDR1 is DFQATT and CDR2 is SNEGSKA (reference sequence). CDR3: CSADGRNYEQYF. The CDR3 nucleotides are TGCAGTGCCGATGGACGGAACTACGAGCAGTACTTC.

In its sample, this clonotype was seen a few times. DNA of the CDR3: TGTGCCAGCAGCTTATCGGCAGGGAGCACCGGGGAGCTGTTTTTT. It translates to CASSLSAGSTGELFF. The rearrangement links TRBV7-3 to TRBJ2-2; D may correspond to TRBD1 or TRBD2 (5 bases each). The V gene lost 2 bases and the J gene lost 4 bases, with 11 bases spanning the gap. The CDR3 loop spans 15 amino acids. Germline CDR1 SGHTA, CDR2 FQGTGA.

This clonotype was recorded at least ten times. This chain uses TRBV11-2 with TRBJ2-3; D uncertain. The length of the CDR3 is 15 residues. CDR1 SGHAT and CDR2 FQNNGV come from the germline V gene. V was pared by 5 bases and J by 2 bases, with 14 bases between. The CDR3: CASSPPRAFTDTQYF. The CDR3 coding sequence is TGTGCCAGCAGCCCTCCGAGAGCTTTCACAGATACGCAGTATTTT.

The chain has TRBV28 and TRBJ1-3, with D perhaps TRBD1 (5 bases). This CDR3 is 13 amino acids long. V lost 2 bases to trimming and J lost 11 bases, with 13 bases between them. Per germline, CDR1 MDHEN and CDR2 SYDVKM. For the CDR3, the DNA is TGTGCCAGCAGTTTACCAGGGAGTTCGGCCATATATTTT. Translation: CASSLPGSSAIYF.

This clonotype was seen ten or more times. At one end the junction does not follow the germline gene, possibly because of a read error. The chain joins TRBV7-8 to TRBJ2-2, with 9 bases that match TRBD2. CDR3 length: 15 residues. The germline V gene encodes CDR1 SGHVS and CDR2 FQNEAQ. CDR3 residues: CASTLAGVRSGELFF. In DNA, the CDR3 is TGTGCCAGCACCTTAGCGGGAGTACGCTCCGGGGAGCTGTTTTTT.

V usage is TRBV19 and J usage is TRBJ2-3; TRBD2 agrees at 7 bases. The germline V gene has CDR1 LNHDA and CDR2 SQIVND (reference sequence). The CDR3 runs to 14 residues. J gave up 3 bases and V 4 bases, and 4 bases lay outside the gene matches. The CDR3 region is CASSTSGTTDTQYF. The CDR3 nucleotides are TGTGCCAGTAGTACGAGCGGGACTACAGATACGCAGTATTTT.

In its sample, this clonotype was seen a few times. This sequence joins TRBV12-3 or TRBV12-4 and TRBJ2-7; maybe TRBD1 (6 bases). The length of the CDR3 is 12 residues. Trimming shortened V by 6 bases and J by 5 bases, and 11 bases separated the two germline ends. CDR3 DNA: TGTGCCAGCAGCCCACAGGGAGACGAGCAGTACTTC. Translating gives CASSPQGDEQYF.

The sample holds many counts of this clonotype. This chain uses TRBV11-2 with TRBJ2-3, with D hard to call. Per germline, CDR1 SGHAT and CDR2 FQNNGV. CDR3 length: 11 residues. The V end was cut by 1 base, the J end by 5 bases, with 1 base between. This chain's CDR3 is CASSLGDTQYF. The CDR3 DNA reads TGTGCCAGCAGCTTAGGAGATACGCAGTATTTT.

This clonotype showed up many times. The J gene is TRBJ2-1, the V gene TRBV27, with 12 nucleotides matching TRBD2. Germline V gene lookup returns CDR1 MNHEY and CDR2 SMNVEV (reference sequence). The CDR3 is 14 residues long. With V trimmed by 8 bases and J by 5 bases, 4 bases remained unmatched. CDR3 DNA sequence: TGTGCCAGCCTGACTAGCGGGAGTAACAATGAGCAGTTCTTC. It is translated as CASLTSGSNNEQFF.

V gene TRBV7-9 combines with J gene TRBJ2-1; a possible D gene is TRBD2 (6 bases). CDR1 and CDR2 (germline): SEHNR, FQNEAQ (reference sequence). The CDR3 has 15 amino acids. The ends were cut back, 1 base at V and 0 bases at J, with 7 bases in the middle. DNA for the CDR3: TGTGCCAGCAGCTTAGGGCGGGGCTCCTACAATGAGCAGTTCTTC. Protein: CASSLGRGSYNEQFF.

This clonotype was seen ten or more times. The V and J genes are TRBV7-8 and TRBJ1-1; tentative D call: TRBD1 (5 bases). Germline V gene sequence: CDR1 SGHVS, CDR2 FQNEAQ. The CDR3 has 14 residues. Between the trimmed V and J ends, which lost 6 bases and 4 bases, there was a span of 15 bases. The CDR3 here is CASSYGTFRTEAFF. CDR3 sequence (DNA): TGTGCCAGCAGTTACGGGACTTTCCGCACTGAAGCTTTCTTT. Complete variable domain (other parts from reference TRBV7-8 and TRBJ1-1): GAGVSQSPRYKVAKRGQDVALRCDPISGHVSLFWYQQALGQGPEFLTYFQNEAQLDKSGLPSDRFFAERPEGSVSTLKIQRTQQEDSAVYLCASSYGTFRTEAFFGQGTRLTVV.

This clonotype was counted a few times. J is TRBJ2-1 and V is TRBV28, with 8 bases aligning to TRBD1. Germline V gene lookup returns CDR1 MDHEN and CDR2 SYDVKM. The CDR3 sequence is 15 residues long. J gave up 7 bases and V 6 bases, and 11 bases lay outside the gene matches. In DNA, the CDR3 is TGTGCCAGCAGCCCCAGGGGGCAGGGATTTAATGAGCAGTTCTTC. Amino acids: CASSPRGQGFNEQFF. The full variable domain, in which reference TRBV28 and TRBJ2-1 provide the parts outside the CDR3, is DVKVTQSSRYLVKRTGEKVFLECVQDMDHENMFWYRQDPGLGLRLIYFSYDVKMKEKGDIPEGYSVSREKKERFSLILESASTNQTSMYLCASSPRGQGFNEQFFGPGTRLTVL.

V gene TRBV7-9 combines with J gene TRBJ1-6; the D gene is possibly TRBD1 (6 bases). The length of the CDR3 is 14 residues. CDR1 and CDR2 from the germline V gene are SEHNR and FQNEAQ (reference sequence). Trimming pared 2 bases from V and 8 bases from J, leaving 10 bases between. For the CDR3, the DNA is TGTGCCAGCAGCTTAAGCAGGGGATATTCACCCCTCCACTTT. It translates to CASSLSRGYSPLHF.

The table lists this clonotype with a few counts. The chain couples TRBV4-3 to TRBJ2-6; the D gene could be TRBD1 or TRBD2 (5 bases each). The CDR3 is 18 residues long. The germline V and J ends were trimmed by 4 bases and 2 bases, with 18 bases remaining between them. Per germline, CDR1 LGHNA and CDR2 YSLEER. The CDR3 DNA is TGCGCCAGCAGCCCGAGAGGCAGGGCGACTACTGGGGCCAACGTCCTGACTTTC. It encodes CASSPRGRATTGANVLTF.